Listed here is a single T cell receptor beta chain. As yet, its antigen is unknown. Some clones are missing from TCRdb's copy, which holds only in-frame ones; the method was immunoSEQ multiplex PCR. The sample shows roughly 150,000 clones, roughly 92% of them seen only once. The data are from a study of T cell responses to AZD1222 COVID-19 vaccine. This CDR3 has 15 residues. Germline lookup yields CDR1 KGHSH and CDR2 LQKENI. V dropped 5 bases and J dropped 0; count of bases not matched to a gene: 6. Study outcomes and limitations: Mostly white British, mostly female donors; authors suggested clonal diversity may be underestimated. Along spike, vaccine-associated CD4 TCRs were found throughout, with dominance at 160-218 and 743-854. Compared with day 0, the breadth and depth of the Spike-specific TCR repertoire rose significantly after two doses of AZD1222.

The source of this sequence is an adult who received the AZD1222 COVID-19 vaccine. The material sequenced was peripheral blood, taken 28 days after the second AZD1222 dose. The chain combines TRBV18 with TRBJ2-7; TRBD1 aligns across 8 bases. CDR3 DNA sequence: TGTGCCAGCTCATCCGCAGGACAGGGCTCCTACGAGCAGTACTTC. This codes for CASSSAGQGSYEQYF.